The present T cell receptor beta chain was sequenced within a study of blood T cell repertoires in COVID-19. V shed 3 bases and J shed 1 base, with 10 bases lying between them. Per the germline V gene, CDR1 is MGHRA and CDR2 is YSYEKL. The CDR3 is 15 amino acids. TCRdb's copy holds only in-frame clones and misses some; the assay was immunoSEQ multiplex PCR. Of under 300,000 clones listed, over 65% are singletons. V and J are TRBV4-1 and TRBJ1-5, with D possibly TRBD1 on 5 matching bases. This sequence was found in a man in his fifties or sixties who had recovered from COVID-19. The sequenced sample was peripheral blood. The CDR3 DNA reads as TGCGCCAGCAGCCAGGGGGGATTGAGCAATCAGCCCCAGCATTTT. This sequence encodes CASSQGGLSNQPQHF.